This entry concerns a single T cell receptor beta chain. The data stem from a study of shared clonotypes between healthy human individuals. This CDR3 region has 14 residues. Germline assignment: CDR1 KGHSH and CDR2 LQKENI. V dropped 3 bases and J dropped 2; count of bases not matched to a gene: 1. Only in-frame clones appear in the TCRdb table, and some are missing; sequencing was by immunoSEQ multiplex PCR. The repertoire includes 470,000 or so clones, 70% to 85% of them detected once, and 12% sits in the top ten. The sequence was collected from a woman aged 40 to 49 in good health. Some clones in this sample may be carry-over from other donors' samples. This sequence joins TRBV18 and TRBJ1-5, with TRBD1 identical over 7 bases. Material: PBMCs. The CDR3 region is CASSPTGGNQPQHF. The CDR3 nucleotides are TGTGCCAGCTCACCTACAGGGGGCAATCAGCCCCAGCATTTT.